A single sample gave rise to the 10 T cell receptor beta chains below, sequenced in a study of blood T cell repertoires in COVID-19. The assay was immunoSEQ multiplex PCR, and TCRdb's table has in-frame clones only and misses some. The profile shows 200,000 to 250,000 clones, about 86% of them singletons. The sequencing input was peripheral blood. The receptor source for this set is a woman in her thirties who had recovered from COVID-19.

The chain is built from TRBV12-5 and TRBJ2-7, with TRBD1 matching over 7 bases. CDR1 LGHNT and CDR2 FRNRAP come from the germline V gene. V shed 5 bases, J shed 6 bases, and the junction held 13 bases outside the gene matches. The CDR3 is 15 amino acids. The CDR3 loop is CASGIGDSRPSEQYF. The CDR3 region has the DNA TGTGCTAGTGGTATTGGGGACAGTCGTCCATCCGAGCAGTACTTC.

This rearrangement joins TRBV27 to TRBJ1-2, with D perhaps TRBD1 (5 bases). This CDR3 has 15 residues. V was shortened by 4 bases and J by 7 bases, with 19 bases between the two germline ends. Germline lookup yields CDR1 MNHEY and CDR2 SMNVEV (reference sequence). CDR3 DNA sequence: TGTGCCAGCAGTTCAACCCCCAGGGTCTTCGGTGGCTACACCTTC. Translating gives CASSSTPRVFGGYTF.

The sample holds a few counts of this clone. J is TRBJ2-2 and V is TRBV11-3; D is perhaps TRBD1 (5 bases). Germline lookup yields CDR1 SGHNT and CDR2 YENEEA. V lost 0 bases, J lost 1 base, and 6 bases lay in between. CDR3 size: 15 residues. CDR3 sequence: CASSLDRENTGELFF. The CDR3 DNA reads as TGTGCCAGCAGCTTAGACAGGGAGAACACCGGGGAGCTGTTTTTT.

This sequence joins TRBV2 and TRBJ2-5; no firm D call. The V end was cut by 5 bases, the J end by 4 bases, with 8 bases between. The CDR3 spans 12 residues. Germline lookup yields CDR1 SNHLY and CDR2 FYNNEI. The CDR3 coding sequence is TGTGCCAGCAGTCTAGGTTTAGAGACCCAGTACTTC. It codes for CASSLGLETQYF.

The chain uses TRBV7-9 and TRBJ1-1; no clear D gene. The V and J ends lost 5 bases and 4 bases respectively, with 14 bases between them. This CDR3 has 14 residues. Germline assignment: CDR1 SEHNR and CDR2 FQNEAQ (reference sequence). In DNA form, the CDR3 reads TGTGCCAGCAGCCGCGACGGGGTCGGCACTGAAGCTTTCTTT. This encodes CASSRDGVGTEAFF.

The V gene is TRBV7-6, the J gene TRBJ1-2; D is perhaps TRBD1 (6 bases). The germline gives CDR1 SGHVS, CDR2 FNYEAQ. CDR3 length: 15 residues. With 5 bases removed from V and 3 bases from J, the gap between germline ends came to 16 bases. The CDR3 sequence: CASSGPQGLDYGYTF. The CDR3 DNA is TGTGCCAGCAGCGGCCCACAGGGCTTGGACTATGGCTACACCTTC.

This clone appeared a single time. V is TRBV7-9 and J is TRBJ2-7; the D is unclear. Per germline, CDR1 SEHNR and CDR2 FQNEAQ (reference sequence). Trimming pared 2 bases from V and 5 bases from J, leaving 7 bases between. The CDR3 runs to 12 residues. CDR3 residues: CASSLNINEQYF. The CDR3 DNA reads as TGTGCCAGCAGCTTAAACATAAACGAGCAGTACTTC.

The rearrangement uses TRBV14 and TRBJ2-7; tentatively, D is TRBD1 (5 bases). V lost 3 bases, J lost 2 bases, and 8 bases lay in between. The CDR3 is 13 residues long. Germline V lookup: CDR1 SGHDN, CDR2 FVKESK. CDR3 nucleotides: TGTGCCAGCAGCCAGGGCAGGGCCTACGAGCAGTACTTC. Its translation: CASSQGRAYEQYF.

V usage is TRBV25-1 and J usage is TRBJ2-2; TRBD2 agrees at 7 bases. In germline, CDR1 is MGHDK, CDR2 SYGVNS. V gave up 3 bases and J gave up 7 bases; unmatched junction bases: 8. The CDR3 loop spans 15 amino acids. The CDR3 protein is CASSEGGLPHGELFF. CDR3 nucleotide sequence: TGTGCCAGCAGTGAGGGGGGACTACCACACGGGGAGCTGTTTTTT.

The genes are TRBV6-5 and TRBJ2-1; TRBD2 matches 8 bases. CDR1 and CDR2 from the germline V gene are MNHEY and SVGAGI. J gave up 2 bases and V 5 bases, and 5 bases lay outside the gene matches. This CDR3 region has 15 residues. The DNA of the CDR3 is TGTGCCAGCAGTCCCGAGCGGGGGACCTACAATGAGCAGTTCTTC. As protein: CASSPERGTYNEQFF.